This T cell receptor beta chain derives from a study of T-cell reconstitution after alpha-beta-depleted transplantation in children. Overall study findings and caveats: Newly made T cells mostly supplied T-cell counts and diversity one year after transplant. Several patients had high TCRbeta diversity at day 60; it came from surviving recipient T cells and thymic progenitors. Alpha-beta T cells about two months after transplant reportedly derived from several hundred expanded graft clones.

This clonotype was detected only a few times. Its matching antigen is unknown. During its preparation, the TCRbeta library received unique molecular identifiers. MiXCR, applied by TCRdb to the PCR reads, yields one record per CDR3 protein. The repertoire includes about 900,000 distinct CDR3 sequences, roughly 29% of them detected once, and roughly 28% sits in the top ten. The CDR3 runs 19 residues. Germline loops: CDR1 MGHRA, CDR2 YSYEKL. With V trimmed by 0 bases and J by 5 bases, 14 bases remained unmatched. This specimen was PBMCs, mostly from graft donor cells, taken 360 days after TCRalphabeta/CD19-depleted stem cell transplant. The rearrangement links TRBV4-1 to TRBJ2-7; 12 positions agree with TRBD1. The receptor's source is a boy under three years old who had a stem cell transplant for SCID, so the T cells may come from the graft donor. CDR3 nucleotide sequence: TGCGCCAGCAGCCAAGATCCCGATCAAACCGGGACAGGGGGCCACGAGCAGTACTTC. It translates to CASSQDPDQTGTGGHEQYF.